These 13 T cell receptor beta chains originate from one sample sequenced in a study of CD8 T cells in ankylosing spondylitis. Each CDR3 protein is one row after TCRdb ran MiXCR on the 5' RACE reads. The sample includes over 150,000 distinct CDR3 sequences, over 15% seen only once; the top ten take around 4.7%. The specimen was blood, either unsorted or a sorted T cell fraction (not recorded which). The receptors derive from a male donor aged 5 to 30 with ankylosing spondylitis or in good health (not recorded which).

This clonotype was seen many times. The chain links TRBV2 to TRBJ2-1, with 7 nucleotides matching TRBD2. Trimming removed 2 bases from V and 2 bases from J; junction bases left unmatched: 6. The CDR3 runs to 16 residues. Germline V gene data show CDR1 as SNHLY and CDR2 as FYNNEI. The CDR3 nucleotides read TGTGCCAGCAGTGAATGGGCGGGAGTTACCTACAATGAGCAGTTCTTC. This encodes CASSEWAGVTYNEQFF.

In its sample, this clonotype was seen many times. V and J are TRBV20-1 and TRBJ2-5; D unclear. The CDR3 has 11 amino acids. CDR1 is DFQATT and CDR2 is SNEGSKA in the germline V gene (reference sequence). The ends were cut back, 5 bases at V and 2 bases at J, with 6 bases in the middle. As DNA, the CDR3 is TGCAGTGCTCGGCGGCAAGAGACCCAGTACTTC. This codes for CSARRQETQYF.

This clonotype was recorded many times. The chain joins TRBV6-2 or TRBV6-3 to TRBJ1-2; 7 positions match TRBD1. Germline V CDR1 and CDR2: MNHEY, SVGEGT. The CDR3 contains 13 residues. V lost 6 bases and J lost 10; bases outside the gene matches: 11. This chain's CDR3 is CASRGPGQPYYTF. The CDR3, as DNA: TGTGCCAGCAGAGGACCGGGACAGCCGTACTACACCTTC.

This clonotype was counted ten times or more. The chain is built from TRBV11-2 and TRBJ2-7; tentatively, D is TRBD1 (5 bases). There are 15 residues in the CDR3. V lost 5 bases, J lost 5 bases, and 19 bases lay in between. CDR1 and CDR2 (germline): SGHAT, FQNNGV. The CDR3 DNA reads as TGTGCCAGCAGCCGAATGGGGCCACGGACAAACGAGCAGTACTTC. Amino acid sequence: CASSRMGPRTNEQYF. Looking up the rest from reference TRBV11-2 and TRBJ2-7 gives the full variable domain: EAGVAQSPRYKIIEKRQSVAFWCNPISGHATLYWYQQILGQGPKLLIQFQNNGVVDDSQLPKDRFSAERLKGVDSTLKIQPAKLEDSAVYLCASSRMGPRTNEQYFGPGTRLTVT.

V gene TRBV28 combines with J gene TRBJ2-1; 9 positions match TRBD2. Trimming removed 2 bases from V and 1 base from J; junction bases left unmatched: 6. The CDR3 extends over 17 amino acids. Germline CDR1 reads MDHEN; CDR2 reads SYDVKM. The CDR3 nucleotides are TGTGCCAGCAGTTTAAATCGGGCGGGAGGGTCCTACAATGAGCAGTTCTTC. It encodes CASSLNRAGGSYNEQFF.

This clonotype is termed medium-sized. This sequence joins TRBV11-2 and TRBJ2-7; unclear D gene. CDR1 and CDR2 (germline): SGHAT, FQNNGV. Trimming left V 5 bases short and J 2 bases short, with 13 bases between. The CDR3 spans 14 residues. Here the CDR3 reads CASSTWELPYEQYV. CDR3 DNA sequence: TGTGCCAGCAGCACGTGGGAATTACCCTACGAGCAGTACGTC.

This clonotype was picked up many times. J is TRBJ2-3 and V is TRBV11-3; 8 nucleotides match TRBD2. Per the germline V gene, CDR1 is SGHNT and CDR2 is YENEEA. This CDR3 comprises 16 residues. J was trimmed by 3 bases and V by 2 bases; bases with no gene match: 7. CDR3 DNA sequence: TGTGCCAGCAGCTTATCCCTAGCGGGTCCTACAGATACGCAGTATTTT. Amino acids: CASSLSLAGPTDTQYF.

This clonotype was detected ten times or more. The chain joins TRBV7-7 to TRBJ2-5, with TRBD2 identical over 9 bases. Losses at the gene ends were 5 bases for V and 5 bases for J; bases not matched to a gene: 12. The CDR3 is 16 amino acids. Germline V gene data show CDR1 as SSHAT and CDR2 as FNYEAQ (reference sequence). Here the CDR3 reads CASSQSGLAKGETQYF. As DNA, the CDR3 is TGTGCCAGCAGCCAGTCGGGACTAGCCAAGGGGGAGACCCAGTACTTC.

This clonotype has at least ten counts. This chain joins TRBV5-1 and TRBJ2-1; D gene uncertain. This CDR3 spans 11 amino acids. Trimming took 4 bases from V and 5 from J, leaving 4 bases between them. CDR1 and CDR2 (germline): SGHRS, YFSETQ. The CDR3 loop is CASSVHNEQFF. CDR3 nucleotide sequence: TGCGCCAGCAGCGTCCACAATGAGCAGTTCTTC.

This clonotype was counted many times. The chain joins TRBV5-1 to TRBJ2-3, with D possibly matching TRBD1 (5 bases). The CDR3 extends over 14 amino acids. The germline gives CDR1 SGHRS, CDR2 YFSETQ. V lost 4 bases and J lost 8, with 17 bases in between. For the CDR3, the DNA is TGCGCCAGCAGCGTTGTCGGTGGGGCCGGTACGCAGTATTTT. Translated, it gives CASSVVGGAGTQYF.

At least ten counts were recorded for this clonotype. This chain links TRBV6-6 with TRBJ1-2, with D perhaps TRBD1 (5 bases). The V gene lost 2 bases and the J gene lost 3 bases, with 16 bases spanning the gap. This CDR3 is 16 amino acids long. CDR1 is MNHNY, CDR2 SVGAGI, per germline (reference sequence). The DNA of the CDR3 is TGTGCCAGCAGTTACGTTTCGGGGGGAGGCGACTATGGCTACACCTTC. Its protein product is CASSYVSGGGDYGYTF.

This clonotype was seen at least ten times. The chain carries TRBV5-1 and TRBJ2-1; perhaps TRBD2 as D (6 bases). Germline V gene data show CDR1 as SGHRS and CDR2 as YFSETQ. The CDR3 is made up of 14 amino acids. V was shortened by 7 bases and J by 7 bases, with 18 bases between the two germline ends. CDR3 amino acids: CASQRRETRNEQFF. The CDR3, as DNA: TGCGCCAGCCAAAGGAGGGAGACTCGTAATGAGCAGTTCTTC.

This clonotype has at least ten counts. This rearrangement joins TRBV10-2 to TRBJ1-2; D remains unclear. Trimming took off 8 bases at V and 7 bases at J, with 11 bases between the two ends. Germline V CDR1 and CDR2: WSHSY, SAAADI. The CDR3 extends over 11 amino acids. Here the CDR3 reads CASASLLGYTF. The CDR3 bases are TGCGCCAGCGCGAGCCTCCTTGGCTACACCTTC.